The 12 T cell receptor beta chains listed next were all sequenced from one sample in a study of CD8 T cells in Susac syndrome. The RNA input was roughly 0.45 to 1 ug, and it was reverse transcribed with random hexamers. MiXCR, run by TCRdb on the immunoSEQ multiplex PCR reads, gives a single entry per CDR3 protein. The sample records about 140,000 distinct CDR3 sequences, more than 85% being singletons. Source material: CD8+ T cells from PBMCs. All receptors derive from a human donor with Susac syndrome.

V and J are TRBV20-1 and TRBJ2-7; D call uncertain. The V end was cut by 0 bases, the J end by 2 bases, with 8 bases between. The CDR3 is made up of 13 amino acids. CDR1 is DFQATT, CDR2 SNEGSKA, per germline (reference sequence). The CDR3 is CSARDQSTYEQYF. The CDR3 DNA reads as TGCAGTGCTAGAGATCAAAGTACCTACGAGCAGTACTTC.

The genes are TRBV2 and TRBJ2-3, with TRBD2 matching over 11 bases. The CDR3 spans 15 residues. Germline assignment: CDR1 SNHLY and CDR2 FYNNEI. V was pared by 6 bases and J by 2 bases, with 4 bases of the junction left unmatched. The chain's CDR3 is CASRKGLADTDTQYF. CDR3 in DNA: TGTGCCAGCAGGAAGGGACTAGCGGACACAGATACGCAGTATTTT. Together with reference TRBV2 and TRBJ2-3, the CDR3 gives the full variable domain: EPEVTQTPSHQVTQMGQEVILRCVPISNHLYFYWYRQILGQKVEFLVSFYNNEISEKSEIFDDQFSVERPDGSNFTLKIRSTKLEDSAMYFCASRKGLADTDTQYFGPGTRLTVL.

The chain recombines TRBV5-1 with TRBJ1-1, with unresolved D. Trimming left V 1 base short and J 4 bases short, with 5 bases between. Germline values: CDR1 SGHRS, CDR2 YFSETQ. This CDR3 contains 12 residues. CDR3 residues: CASSLSSTEAFF. CDR3 nucleotides: TGCGCCAGCAGCTTGAGCTCCACTGAAGCTTTCTTT.

V gene TRBV28 combines with J gene TRBJ2-1; TRBD1 aligns across 7 bases. The CDR3 is 14 residues long. Trimming at V came to 7 bases and at J to 6 bases, leaving 9 bases not matched to a gene. Germline V gives CDR1 MDHEN, CDR2 SYDVKM. The CDR3 coding sequence is TGTGCCAGCATCGGGGTACAGGGGTTCAATGAGCAGTTCTTC. Its protein product is CASIGVQGFNEQFF.

This chain joins TRBV7-9 and TRBJ2-3, with a tentative D call TRBD1 (6 bases). Germline assignment: CDR1 SEHNR and CDR2 FQNEAQ (reference sequence). The CDR3 has 14 residues. V lost 1 base to trimming and J lost 4 bases, with 9 bases between them. Written as DNA, the CDR3 is TGTGCCAGCAGCTTAGGACAGGTGTCAGATACGCAGTATTTT. This translates into CASSLGQVSDTQYF.

The CDR3 spells CASSVQSNTQYF. The CDR3 DNA reads TGTGCCAGCAGCGTACAGTCCAATACGCAGTATTTT. This chain connects TRBV9 to TRBJ2-3; no definite D call. CDR1 and CDR2 (germline): SGDLS, YYNGEE. There are 12 residues in the CDR3. Trimming removed 1 base from V and 7 bases from J, with 7 bases in between.

The chain uses TRBV5-1 and TRBJ2-5; maybe TRBD1 (6 bases). The CDR3 spans 13 residues. Germline V CDR1 and CDR2: SGHRS, YFSETQ. Trimming removed 7 bases from V and 5 bases from J, with 15 bases in between. CDR3 nucleotide sequence: TGCGCCAGCCGAGCGGACAGTTCCGAGACCCAGTACTTC. Translated: CASRADSSETQYF. The whole variable domain, remainder taken from reference TRBV5-1 and TRBJ2-5, is KAGVTQTPRYLIKTRGQQVTLSCSPISGHRSVSWYQQTPGQGLQFLFEYFSETQRNKGNFPGRFSGRQFSNSRSEMNVSTLELGDSALYLCASRADSSETQYFGPGTRLLVL.

This rearrangement joins TRBV7-9 to TRBJ2-1; a possible D gene is TRBD2 (7 bases). The CDR3 covers 12 residues. Trimming pared 1 base from V and 15 bases from J, leaving 13 bases between. CDR1 is SEHNR and CDR2 is FQNEAQ in the germline V gene (reference sequence). For the CDR3, the DNA is TGTGCCAGCAGCTTAGGGGGGGGACATTCGTTCTTC. Translating gives CASSLGGGHSFF.

This chain joins TRBV27 and TRBJ2-3; D uncertain. Germline lookup yields CDR1 MNHEY and CDR2 SMNVEV (reference sequence). V lost 2 bases and J lost 0, with 6 bases in between. The CDR3 contains 14 residues. CDR3 amino acids: CASSLMASTDTQYF. CDR3 sequence (DNA): TGTGCCAGCAGTTTAATGGCTAGCACAGATACGCAGTATTTT.

This clonotype is a singleton in its sample. CDR3 in DNA: TGTGCCAGCAGTTTAGTCCCCTCCTACGAGCAGTACTTC. Translation: CASSLVPSYEQYF. V usage is TRBV12-3 or TRBV12-4 and J usage is TRBJ2-7; D remains ambiguous. V shed 1 base and J shed 0 bases, with 4 bases lying between them. This CDR3 region has 13 residues.

The J gene is TRBJ2-7, the V gene TRBV29-1; possibly TRBD2 for D (6 bases). This CDR3 contains 12 residues. V lost 3 bases to trimming and J lost 2 bases, with 8 bases between them. Per germline, CDR1 SQVTM and CDR2 ANQGSEA. This CDR3 reads CSVDSGAYEQYF. The CDR3 DNA reads TGCAGCGTTGATTCGGGAGCCTACGAGCAGTACTTC.

The chain joins TRBV4-1 to TRBJ1-1; D gene unclear. Germline lookup yields CDR1 MGHRA and CDR2 YSYEKL. The V and J ends lost 1 base and 5 bases respectively, with 8 bases between them. The CDR3 sequence is 13 residues long. CDR3 bases: TGCGCCAGCAGCCAAGTCGGAGATACTGAAGCTTTCTTT. Protein: CASSQVGDTEAFF.